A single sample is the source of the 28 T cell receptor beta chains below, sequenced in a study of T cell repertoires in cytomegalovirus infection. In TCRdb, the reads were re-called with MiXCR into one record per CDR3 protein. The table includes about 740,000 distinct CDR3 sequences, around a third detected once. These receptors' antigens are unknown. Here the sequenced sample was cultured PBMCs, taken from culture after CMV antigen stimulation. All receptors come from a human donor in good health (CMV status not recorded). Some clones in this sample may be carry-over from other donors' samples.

CDR3 in DNA: TGTGCCAGCAGCTTGGGACCTCCTTCGACGACGGGGCAGTACTTC. Residues: CASSLGPPSTTGQYF. The rearrangement links TRBV7-4 to TRBJ2-7; D may correspond to TRBD1 or TRBD2 (5 bases each). V was shortened by 3 bases and J by 9 bases, with 21 bases between the two germline ends. The CDR3 totals 15 residues. Germline V gives CDR1 SGHVT, CDR2 SQSDAQ.

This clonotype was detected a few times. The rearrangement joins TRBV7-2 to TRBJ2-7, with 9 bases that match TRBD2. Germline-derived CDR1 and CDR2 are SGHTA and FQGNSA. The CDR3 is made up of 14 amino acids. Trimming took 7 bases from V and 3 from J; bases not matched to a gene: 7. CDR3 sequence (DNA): TGTGCCAGCATTTGGGCTAGCGGGGACTACGAGCAGTACTTC. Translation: CASIWASGDYEQYF.

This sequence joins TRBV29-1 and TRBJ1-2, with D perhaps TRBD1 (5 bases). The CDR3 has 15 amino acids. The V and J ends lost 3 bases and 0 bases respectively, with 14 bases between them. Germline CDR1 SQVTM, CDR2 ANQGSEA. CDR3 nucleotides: TGCAGCGTTGAGGCCCTTCAGGGAGCTAACTATGGCTACACCTTC. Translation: CSVEALQGANYGYTF.

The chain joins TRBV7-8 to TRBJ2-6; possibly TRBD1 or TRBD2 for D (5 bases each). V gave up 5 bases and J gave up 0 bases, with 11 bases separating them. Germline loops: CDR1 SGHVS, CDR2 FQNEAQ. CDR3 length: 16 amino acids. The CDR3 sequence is CASSAGAFSGANVLTF. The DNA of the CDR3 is TGTGCCAGCAGCGCCGGGGCCTTCTCTGGGGCCAACGTCCTGACTTTC.

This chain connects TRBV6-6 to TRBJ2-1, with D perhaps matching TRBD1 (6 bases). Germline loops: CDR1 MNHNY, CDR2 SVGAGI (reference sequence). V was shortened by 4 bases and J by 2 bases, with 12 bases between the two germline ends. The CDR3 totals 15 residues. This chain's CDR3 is CASSSYRETYNEQFF. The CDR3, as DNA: TGTGCCAGCAGTTCCTACAGGGAAACCTACAATGAGCAGTTCTTC.

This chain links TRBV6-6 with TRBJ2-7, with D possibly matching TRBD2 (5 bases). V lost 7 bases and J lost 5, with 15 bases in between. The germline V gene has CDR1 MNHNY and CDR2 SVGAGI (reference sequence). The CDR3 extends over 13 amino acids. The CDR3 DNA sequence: TGTGCCAGCACCCCGGGATCCACCCACGAGCAGTACTTC. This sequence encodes CASTPGSTHEQYF.

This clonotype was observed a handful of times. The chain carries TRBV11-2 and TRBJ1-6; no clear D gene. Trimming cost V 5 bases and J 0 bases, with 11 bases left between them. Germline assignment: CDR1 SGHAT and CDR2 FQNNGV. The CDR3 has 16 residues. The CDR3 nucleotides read TGTGCCAGCAGCGTTCAGCCCGGCTCCTATAATTCACCCCTCCACTTT. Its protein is CASSVQPGSYNSPLHF. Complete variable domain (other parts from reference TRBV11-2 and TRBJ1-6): EAGVAQSPRYKIIEKRQSVAFWCNPISGHATLYWYQQILGQGPKLLIQFQNNGVVDDSQLPKDRFSAERLKGVDSTLKIQPAKLEDSAVYLCASSVQPGSYNSPLHFGNGTRLTVT.

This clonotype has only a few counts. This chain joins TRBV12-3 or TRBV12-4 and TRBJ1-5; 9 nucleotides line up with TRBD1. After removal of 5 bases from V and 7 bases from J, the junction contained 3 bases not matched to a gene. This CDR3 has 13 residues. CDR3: CASSMDRGQPQHF. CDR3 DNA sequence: TGTGCCAGCAGTATGGACAGGGGCCAGCCCCAGCATTTT.

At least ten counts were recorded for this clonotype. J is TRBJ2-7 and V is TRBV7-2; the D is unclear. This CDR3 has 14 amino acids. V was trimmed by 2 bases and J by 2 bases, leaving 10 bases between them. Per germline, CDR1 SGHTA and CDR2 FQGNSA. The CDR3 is CASSLSGQAYEQYF. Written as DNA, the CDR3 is TGTGCCAGCAGCTTAAGTGGGCAGGCCTACGAGCAGTACTTC. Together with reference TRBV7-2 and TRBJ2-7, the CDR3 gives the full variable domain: GAGVSQSPSNKVTEKGKDVELRCDPISGHTALYWYRQSLGQGLEFLIYFQGNSAPDKSGLPSDRFSAERTGGSVSTLTIQRTQQEDSAVYLCASSLSGQAYEQYFGPGTRLTVT.

CDR3 loop: CASRYYGLGSPLHF. CDR3 DNA sequence: TGTGCCAGCAGGTATTACGGCCTGGGGTCACCCCTCCACTTT. This rearrangement joins TRBV6-1 to TRBJ1-6; D call uncertain. The V end lost 6 bases, the J end lost 10 bases, and 16 bases lay between the germline ends. Germline V CDR1 and CDR2: MNHNS, SASEGT. This CDR3 region has 14 residues.

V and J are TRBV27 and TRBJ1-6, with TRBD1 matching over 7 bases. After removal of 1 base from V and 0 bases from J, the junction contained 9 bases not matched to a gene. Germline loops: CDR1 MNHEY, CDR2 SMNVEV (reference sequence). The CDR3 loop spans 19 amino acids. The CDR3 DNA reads TGTGCCAGCAGTTTATGGGAACCGGGACAGTTCTCCTATAATTCACCCCTCCACTTT. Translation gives CASSLWEPGQFSYNSPLHF.

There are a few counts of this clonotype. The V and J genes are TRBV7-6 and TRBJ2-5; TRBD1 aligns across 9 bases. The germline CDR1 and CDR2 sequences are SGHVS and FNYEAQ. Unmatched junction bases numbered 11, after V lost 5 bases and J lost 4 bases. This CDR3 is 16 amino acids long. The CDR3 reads CASSTLLGQGRETQYF. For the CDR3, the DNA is TGTGCCAGCAGCACTCTCCTGGGACAGGGACGAGAGACCCAGTACTTC.

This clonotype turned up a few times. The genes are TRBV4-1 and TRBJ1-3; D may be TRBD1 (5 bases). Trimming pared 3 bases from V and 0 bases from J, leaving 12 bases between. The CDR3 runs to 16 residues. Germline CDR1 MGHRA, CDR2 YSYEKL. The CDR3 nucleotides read TGCGCCAGCAGCCAGAGGGGACCTAGCTCTGGAAACACCATATATTTT. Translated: CASSQRGPSSGNTIYF.

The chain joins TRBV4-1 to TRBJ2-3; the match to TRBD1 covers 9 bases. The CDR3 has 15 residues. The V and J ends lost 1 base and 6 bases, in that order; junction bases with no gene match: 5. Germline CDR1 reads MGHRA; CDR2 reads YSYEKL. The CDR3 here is CASSQGDRDGDTQYF. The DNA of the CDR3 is TGCGCCAGCAGCCAAGGGGACAGGGACGGGGATACGCAGTATTTT.

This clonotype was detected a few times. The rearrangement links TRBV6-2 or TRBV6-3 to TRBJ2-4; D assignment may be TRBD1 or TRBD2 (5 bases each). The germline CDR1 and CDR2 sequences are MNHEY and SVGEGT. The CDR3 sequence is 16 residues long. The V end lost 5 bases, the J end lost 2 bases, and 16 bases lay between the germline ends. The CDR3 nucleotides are TGTGCCAGCAGTGGGAGACTCGGGACGCCCAAAAACATTCAGTACTTC. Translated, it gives CASSGRLGTPKNIQYF.

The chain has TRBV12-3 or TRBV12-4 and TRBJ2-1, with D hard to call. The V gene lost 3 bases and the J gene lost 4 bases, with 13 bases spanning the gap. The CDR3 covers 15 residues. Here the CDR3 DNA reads TGTGCCAGCAGTTTGGGGTCTTGGAGTTACAATGAGCAGTTCTTC. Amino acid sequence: CASSLGSWSYNEQFF.

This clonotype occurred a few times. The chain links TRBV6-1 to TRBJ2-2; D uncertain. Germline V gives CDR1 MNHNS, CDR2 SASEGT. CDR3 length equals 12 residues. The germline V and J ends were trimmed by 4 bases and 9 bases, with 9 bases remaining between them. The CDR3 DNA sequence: TGTGCCAGCAGTGTGGGTTCGCGGGAGCTGTTTTTT. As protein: CASSVGSRELFF.

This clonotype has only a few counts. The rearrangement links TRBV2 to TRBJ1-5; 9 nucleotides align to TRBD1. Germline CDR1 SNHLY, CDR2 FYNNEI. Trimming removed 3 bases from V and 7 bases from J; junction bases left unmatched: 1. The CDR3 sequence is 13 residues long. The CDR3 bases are TGTGCCAGCAGTGATACAGGGGGCCAGCCCCAGCATTTT. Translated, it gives CASSDTGGQPQHF.

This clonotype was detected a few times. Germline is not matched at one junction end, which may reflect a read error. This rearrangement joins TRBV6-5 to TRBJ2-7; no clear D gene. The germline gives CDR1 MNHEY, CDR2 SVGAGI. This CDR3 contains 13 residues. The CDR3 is CASSRGGGSSEHF. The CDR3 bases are TGTGCCAGCAGTCGAGGCGGCGGAAGCTCGGAGCACTTC.

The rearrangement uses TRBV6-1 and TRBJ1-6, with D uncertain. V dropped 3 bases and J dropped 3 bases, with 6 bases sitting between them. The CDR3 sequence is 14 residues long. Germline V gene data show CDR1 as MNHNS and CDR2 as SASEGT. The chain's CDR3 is CASSDDNYNSPLHF. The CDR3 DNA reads TGTGCCAGCAGTGACGACAACTATAATTCACCCCTCCACTTT.

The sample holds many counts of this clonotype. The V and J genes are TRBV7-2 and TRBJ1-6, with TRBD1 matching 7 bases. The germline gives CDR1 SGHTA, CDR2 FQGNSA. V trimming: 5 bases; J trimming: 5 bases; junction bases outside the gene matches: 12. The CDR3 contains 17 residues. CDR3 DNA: TGTGCCAGCAGCAAAAGGGACAGATTAATTAATAATTCACCCCTCCACTTT. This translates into CASSKRDRLINNSPLHF. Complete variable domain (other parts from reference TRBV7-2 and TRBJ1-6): GAGVSQSPSNKVTEKGKDVELRCDPISGHTALYWYRQSLGQGLEFLIYFQGNSAPDKSGLPSDRFSAERTGGSVSTLTIQRTQQEDSAVYLCASSKRDRLINNSPLHFGNGTRLTVT.

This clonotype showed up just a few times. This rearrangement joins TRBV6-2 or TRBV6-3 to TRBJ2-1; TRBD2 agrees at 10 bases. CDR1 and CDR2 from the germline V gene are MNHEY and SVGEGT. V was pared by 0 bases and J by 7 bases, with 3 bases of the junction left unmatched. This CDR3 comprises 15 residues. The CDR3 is CASSYSSGGANEQFF. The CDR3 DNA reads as TGTGCCAGCAGTTACTCGAGCGGGGGGGCTAATGAGCAGTTCTTC.

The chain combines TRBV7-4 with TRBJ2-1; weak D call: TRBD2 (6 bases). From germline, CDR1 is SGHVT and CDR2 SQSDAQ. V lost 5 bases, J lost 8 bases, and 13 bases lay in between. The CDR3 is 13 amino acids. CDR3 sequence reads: CASSPTSFHEQFF. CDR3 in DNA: TGTGCCAGCAGCCCGACTAGTTTCCATGAGCAGTTCTTC.

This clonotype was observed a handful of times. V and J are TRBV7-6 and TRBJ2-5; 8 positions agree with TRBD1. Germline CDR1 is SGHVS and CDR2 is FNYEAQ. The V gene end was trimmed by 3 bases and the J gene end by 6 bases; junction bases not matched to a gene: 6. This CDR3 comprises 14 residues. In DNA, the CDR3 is TGTGCCAGCAGCTTGGGACAGGCCCCGAAGACCCAGTACTTC. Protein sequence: CASSLGQAPKTQYF.

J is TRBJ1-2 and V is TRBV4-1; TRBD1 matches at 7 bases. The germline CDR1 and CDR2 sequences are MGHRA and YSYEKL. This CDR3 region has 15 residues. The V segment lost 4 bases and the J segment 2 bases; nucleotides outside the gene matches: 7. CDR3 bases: TGCGCCAGCAGCCCGTACAGGGGTAAAAACTATGGCTACACCTTC. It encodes CASSPYRGKNYGYTF.

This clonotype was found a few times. The CDR3 DNA is TGTGCCAGTTTACCGGACAGGGGGGCCTACGAGCAGTACTTC. As protein: CASLPDRGAYEQYF. The genes are TRBV6-6 and TRBJ2-7; 10 positions match TRBD1. The V and J ends lost 9 bases and 2 bases, in that order; junction bases with no gene match: 7. Germline CDR1 and CDR2: MNHNY and SVGAGI (reference sequence). This CDR3 region has 14 residues.

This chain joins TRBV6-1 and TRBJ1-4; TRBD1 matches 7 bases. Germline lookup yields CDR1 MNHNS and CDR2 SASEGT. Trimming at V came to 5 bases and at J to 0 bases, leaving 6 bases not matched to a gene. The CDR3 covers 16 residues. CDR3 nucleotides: TGTGCCAGCAGTTACAGGGGATATGCAACTAATGAAAAACTGTTTTTT. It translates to CASSYRGYATNEKLFF.

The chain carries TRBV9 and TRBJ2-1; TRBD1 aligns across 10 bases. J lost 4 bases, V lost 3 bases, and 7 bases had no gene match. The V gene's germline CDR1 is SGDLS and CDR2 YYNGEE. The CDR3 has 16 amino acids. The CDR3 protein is CASSEGGTGAYNEQFF. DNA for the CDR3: TGTGCCAGCAGCGAGGGTGGGACAGGGGCTTACAATGAGCAGTTCTTC.